This T cell receptor beta chain is drawn from a study of cytomegalovirus exposure and HLA in healthy donors. Study-wide results and caveats: Most of the CMV-associated TCR beta chains (in a later analysis) appeared to be HLA-restricted. What a later analysis showed was that several of the most significant clusters appeared linked to common viral pathogens.

The PCR employed 60 Vbeta primers together with 13 Jbeta primers. Sequencing used immunoSEQ multiplex PCR; TCRdb keeps in-frame clones, though not all of them. The sample includes 70,000 to 90,000 clones, approximately 82% seen only once; the top ten take over 2%. Details on this clone: Its specificity is unknown.

V was pared by 0 bases and J by 2 bases, with 10 bases between. The CDR3 runs 15 residues. In germline, CDR1 is SGHRS, CDR2 YFSETQ. The sequence was obtained from a man aged 40-49 years in good health and CMV-seronegative. This chain connects TRBV5-1 to TRBJ2-3, with unresolved D. The source material was PBMCs. The CDR3 spells CASSLGRRSTDTQYF. For the CDR3, the DNA is TGCGCCAGCAGCTTGGGGCGGCGGTCCACAGATACGCAGTATTTT. The complete variable domain, with remaining parts taken from reference TRBV5-1 and TRBJ2-3, reads KAGVTQTPRYLIKTRGQQVTLSCSPISGHRSVSWYQQTPGQGLQFLFEYFSETQRNKGNFPGRFSGRQFSNSRSEMNVSTLELGDSALYLCASSLGRRSTDTQYFGPGTRLTVL.